One and the same sample provided the 5 T cell receptor beta chains below, sequenced in a study of neurological immune-mediated disorders (dated by TCRdb to about 2019). Library method: 5' RACE. The sequencer was an Illumina HiSeq 2500. TCRdb reprocessing: public reads trimmed at Q25 with fastp, clones called with MiXCR, in-frame beta chains kept. For every CDR3 protein sequence, its rows merge into one entry that carries the most common genes and DNA. This sample lists 50,000 to 70,000 distinct CDR3 sequences; about 3.4% were detected once. The ten largest clones represent around 3.6% of the sample. Material for sequencing was PBMCs. The receptors derive from a man aged 40-50 years with multiple sclerosis.

This clonotype was counted at least ten times. This chain connects TRBV7-3 to TRBJ2-1; TRBD1 or TRBD2 may be the D gene (6 bases each). The CDR3 has 16 residues. The V end was cut by 4 bases, the J end by 4 bases, with 17 bases between. Germline V lookup: CDR1 SGHTA, CDR2 FQGTGA. CDR3 sequence (DNA): TGTGCCAGCAGCTATGTAGCGGTGGGGGCGTACAATGAGCAGTTCTTC. Amino acid sequence: CASSYVAVGAYNEQFF.

This sequence joins TRBV5-1 and TRBJ2-2; 11 bases match TRBD2. Germline V CDR1 and CDR2: SGHRS, YFSETQ. CDR3 length equals 16 residues. Trimming removed 2 bases from V and 6 bases from J; junction bases left unmatched: 6. CDR3 region: CASSFFSGRASGELFF. The CDR3 DNA is TGCGCCAGCAGCTTTTTTAGCGGGAGGGCCTCCGGGGAGCTGTTTTTT.

This clonotype has at least ten counts. This chain connects TRBV20-1 to TRBJ1-5; D may be TRBD1 (5 bases). Germline assignment: CDR1 DFQATT and CDR2 SNEGSKA (reference sequence). V lost 1 base to trimming and J lost 3 bases, with 10 bases between them. This CDR3 is built from 14 residues. CDR3 nucleotide sequence: TGCAGTGCTAGAGTGGGAGGGGTCAATCAGCCCCAGCATTTT. Translating gives CSARVGGVNQPQHF.

The table lists this clonotype with many counts. V gene TRBV20-1 combines with J gene TRBJ2-5; TRBD2 matches at 7 bases. The CDR3 totals 17 residues. Germline assignment: CDR1 DFQATT and CDR2 SNEGSKA (reference sequence). V was pared by 1 base and J by 3 bases, with 14 bases of the junction left unmatched. The CDR3 nucleotides are TGCAGTGCTAGAGCTCACGGGGCAACTAGCGTCAAAGAGACCCAGTACTTC. Encoded protein: CSARAHGATSVKETQYF.

This clonotype showed up many times. The J gene is TRBJ1-4, the V gene TRBV3-1, with D perhaps TRBD1 (6 bases). The CDR3 covers 14 residues. Germline V gene lookup returns CDR1 LGHDT and CDR2 YNNKEL (reference sequence). Trimming left V 0 bases short and J 8 bases short, with 10 bases between. DNA of the CDR3: TGTGCCAGCAGCCAAGATAGAACAGGGGAAAAACTGTTTTTT. Amino acid sequence: CASSQDRTGEKLFF.